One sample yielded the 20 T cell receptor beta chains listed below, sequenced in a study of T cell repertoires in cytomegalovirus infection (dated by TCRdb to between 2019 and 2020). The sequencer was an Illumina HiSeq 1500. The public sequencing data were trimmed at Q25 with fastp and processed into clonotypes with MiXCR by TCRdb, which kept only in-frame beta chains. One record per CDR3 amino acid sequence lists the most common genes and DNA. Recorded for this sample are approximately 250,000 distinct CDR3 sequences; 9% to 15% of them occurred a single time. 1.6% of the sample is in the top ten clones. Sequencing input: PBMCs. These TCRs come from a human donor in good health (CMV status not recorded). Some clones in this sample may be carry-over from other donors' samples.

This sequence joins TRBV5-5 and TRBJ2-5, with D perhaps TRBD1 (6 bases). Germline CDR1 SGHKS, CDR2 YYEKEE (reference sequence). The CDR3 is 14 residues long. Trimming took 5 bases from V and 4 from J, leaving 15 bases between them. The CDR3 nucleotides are TGTGCCAGCAGTTCGGACAGATCCGGAGAGACCCAGTACTTC. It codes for CASSSDRSGETQYF.

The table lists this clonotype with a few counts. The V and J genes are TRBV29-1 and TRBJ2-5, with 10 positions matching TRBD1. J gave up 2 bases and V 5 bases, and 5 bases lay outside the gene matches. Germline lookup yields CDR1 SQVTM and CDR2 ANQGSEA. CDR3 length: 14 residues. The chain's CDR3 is CSVPDRGIQETQYF. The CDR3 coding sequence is TGCAGCGTTCCGGACAGGGGGATACAAGAGACCCAGTACTTC.

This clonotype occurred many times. For the CDR3, the DNA is TGTGCCAGCAGTGAATATCGGGAGGGGGCTTACGAGCAGTACTTC. The encoded protein is CASSEYREGAYEQYF. The rearrangement uses TRBV25-1 and TRBJ2-7; possibly TRBD2 for D (8 bases). Germline values: CDR1 MGHDK, CDR2 SYGVNS. V dropped 0 bases and J dropped 4 bases, with 13 bases sitting between them. The CDR3 has 15 residues.

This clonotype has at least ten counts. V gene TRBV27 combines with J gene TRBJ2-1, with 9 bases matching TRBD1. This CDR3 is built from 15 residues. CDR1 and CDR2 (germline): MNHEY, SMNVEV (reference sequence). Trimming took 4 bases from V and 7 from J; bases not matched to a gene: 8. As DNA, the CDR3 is TGTGCCAGCAGTTCCAGGGCCGGGACAGGGAATGAGCAGTTCTTC. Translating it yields CASSSRAGTGNEQFF.

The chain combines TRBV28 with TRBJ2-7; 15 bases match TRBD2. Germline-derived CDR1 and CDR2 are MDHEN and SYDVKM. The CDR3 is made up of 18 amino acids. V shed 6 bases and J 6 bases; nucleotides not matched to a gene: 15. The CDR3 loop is CASSSHGLAGGLGFEQYF. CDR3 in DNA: TGTGCCAGCAGCAGTCATGGACTAGCGGGAGGGCTGGGGTTCGAGCAGTACTTC.

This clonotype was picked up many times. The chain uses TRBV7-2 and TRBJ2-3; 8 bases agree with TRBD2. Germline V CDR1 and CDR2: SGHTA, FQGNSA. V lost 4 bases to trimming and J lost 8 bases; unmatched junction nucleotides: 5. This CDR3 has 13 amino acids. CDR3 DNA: TGTGCCAGCAGCTCGACTAGCGAACCTACGCAGTATTTT. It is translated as CASSSTSEPTQYF.

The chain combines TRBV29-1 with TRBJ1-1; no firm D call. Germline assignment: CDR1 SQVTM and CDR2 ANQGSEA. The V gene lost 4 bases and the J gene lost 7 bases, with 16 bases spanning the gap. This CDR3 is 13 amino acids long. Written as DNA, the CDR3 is TGCAGCGTTGGAATAGACCCGGCGGTTGAAGCTTTCTTT. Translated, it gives CSVGIDPAVEAFF.

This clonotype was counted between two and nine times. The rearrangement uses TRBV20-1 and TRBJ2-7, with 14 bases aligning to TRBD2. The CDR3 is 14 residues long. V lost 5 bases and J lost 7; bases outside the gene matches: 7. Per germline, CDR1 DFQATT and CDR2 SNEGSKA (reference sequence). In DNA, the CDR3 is TGCAGTGCTGACGGGACTAGCGGGAGCGGTGAGCAGTACTTC. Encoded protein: CSADGTSGSGEQYF.

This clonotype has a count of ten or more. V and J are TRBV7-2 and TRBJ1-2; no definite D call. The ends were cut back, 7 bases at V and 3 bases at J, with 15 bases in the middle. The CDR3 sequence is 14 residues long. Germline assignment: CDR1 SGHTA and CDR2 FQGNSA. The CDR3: CASTPRGLDYGYTF. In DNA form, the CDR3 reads TGTGCCAGCACCCCCCGGGGTTTAGACTATGGCTACACCTTC. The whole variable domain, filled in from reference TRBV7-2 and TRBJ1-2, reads GAGVSQSPSNKVTEKGKDVELRCDPISGHTALYWYRQSLGQGLEFLIYFQGNSAPDKSGLPSDRFSAERTGGSVSTLTIQRTQQEDSAVYLCASTPRGLDYGYTFGSGTRLTVV.

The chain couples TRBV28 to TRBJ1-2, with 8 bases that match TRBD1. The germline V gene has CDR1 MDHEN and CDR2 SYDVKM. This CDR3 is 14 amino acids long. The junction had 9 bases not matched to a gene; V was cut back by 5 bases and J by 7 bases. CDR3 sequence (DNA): TGTGCCAGCAGTAAAACGGACAGGGAGGGTGGCTACACCTTC. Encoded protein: CASSKTDREGGYTF.

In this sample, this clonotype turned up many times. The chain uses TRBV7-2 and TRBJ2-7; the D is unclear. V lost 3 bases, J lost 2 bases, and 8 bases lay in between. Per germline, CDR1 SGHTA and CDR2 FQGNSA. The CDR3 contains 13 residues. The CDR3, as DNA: TGTGCCAGCAGCTTTGGAGAGACCTACGAGCAGTACTTC. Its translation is CASSFGETYEQYF.

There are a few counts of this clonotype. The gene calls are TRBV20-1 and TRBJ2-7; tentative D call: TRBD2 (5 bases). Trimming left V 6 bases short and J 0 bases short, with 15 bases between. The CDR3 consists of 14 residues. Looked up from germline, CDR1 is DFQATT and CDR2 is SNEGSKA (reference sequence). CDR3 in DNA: TGCAGTGCAACCTCTAGCCTGAGCTCCTACGAGCAGTACTTC. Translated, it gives CSATSSLSSYEQYF.

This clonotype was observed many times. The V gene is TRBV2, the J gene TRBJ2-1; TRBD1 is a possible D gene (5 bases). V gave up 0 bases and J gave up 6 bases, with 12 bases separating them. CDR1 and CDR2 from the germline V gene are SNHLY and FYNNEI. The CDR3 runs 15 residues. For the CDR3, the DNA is TGTGCCAGCAGTGAAGCGGTAGGGGTTCGCAATGAGCAGTTCTTC. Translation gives CASSEAVGVRNEQFF.

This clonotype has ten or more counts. The CDR3 DNA sequence: TGTGCCAGCAGCTTAGTTTCCCAAGCGGGAGGCTACGAGCAGTACTTC. Its protein product is CASSLVSQAGGYEQYF. The chain combines TRBV7-2 with TRBJ2-7, with 9 bases identical to TRBD2. After removal of 1 base from V and 3 bases from J, the junction contained 7 bases not matched to a gene. The CDR3 length is 16 residues. Germline CDR1 is SGHTA and CDR2 is FQGNSA.

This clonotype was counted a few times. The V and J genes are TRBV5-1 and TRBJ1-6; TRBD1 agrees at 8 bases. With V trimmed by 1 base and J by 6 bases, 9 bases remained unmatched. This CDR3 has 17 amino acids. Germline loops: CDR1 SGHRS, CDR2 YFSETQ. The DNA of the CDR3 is TGCGCCAGCAGCTTGTCCCCGTCCACAGGGGGTAATTCACCCCTCCACTTT. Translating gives CASSLSPSTGGNSPLHF.

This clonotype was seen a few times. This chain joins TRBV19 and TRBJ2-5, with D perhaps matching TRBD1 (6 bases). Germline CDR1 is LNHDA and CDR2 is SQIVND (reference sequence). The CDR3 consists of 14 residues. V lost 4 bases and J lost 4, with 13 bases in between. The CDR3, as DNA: TGTGCCAGTAGTACCACAGGGCGCGGAGAGACCCAGTACTTC. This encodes CASSTTGRGETQYF.

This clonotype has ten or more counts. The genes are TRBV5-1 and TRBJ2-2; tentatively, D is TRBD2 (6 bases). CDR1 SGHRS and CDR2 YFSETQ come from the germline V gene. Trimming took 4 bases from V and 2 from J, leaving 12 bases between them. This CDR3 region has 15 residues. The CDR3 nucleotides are TGCGCCAGCAGCCGGGACTCCCTTAACACCGGGGAGCTGTTTTTT. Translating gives CASSRDSLNTGELFF. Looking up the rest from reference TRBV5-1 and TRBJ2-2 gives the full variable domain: KAGVTQTPRYLIKTRGQQVTLSCSPISGHRSVSWYQQTPGQGLQFLFEYFSETQRNKGNFPGRFSGRQFSNSRSEMNVSTLELGDSALYLCASSRDSLNTGELFFGEGSRLTVL.

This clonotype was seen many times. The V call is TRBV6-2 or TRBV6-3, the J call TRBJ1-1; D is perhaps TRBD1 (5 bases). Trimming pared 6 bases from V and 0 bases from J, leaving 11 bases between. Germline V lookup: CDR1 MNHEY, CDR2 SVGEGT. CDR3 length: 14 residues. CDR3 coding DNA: TGTGCCAGCAGAAAGACAGCCGTGAACACTGAAGCTTTCTTT. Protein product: CASRKTAVNTEAFF.

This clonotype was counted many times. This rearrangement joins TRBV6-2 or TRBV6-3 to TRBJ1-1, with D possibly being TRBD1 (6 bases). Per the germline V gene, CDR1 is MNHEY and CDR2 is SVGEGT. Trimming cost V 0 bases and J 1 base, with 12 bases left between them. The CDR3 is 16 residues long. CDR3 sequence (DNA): TGTGCCAGCAGTTACTCGGGGGGCAGGAGGAACACTGAAGCTTTCTTT. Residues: CASSYSGGRRNTEAFF.

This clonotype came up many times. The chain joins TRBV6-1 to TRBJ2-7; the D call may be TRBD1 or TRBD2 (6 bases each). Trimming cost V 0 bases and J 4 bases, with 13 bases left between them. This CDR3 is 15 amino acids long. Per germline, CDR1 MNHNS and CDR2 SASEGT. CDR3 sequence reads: CASSEAGRGTYEQYF. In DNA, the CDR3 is TGTGCCAGCAGTGAAGCCGGCCGGGGGACATACGAGCAGTACTTC.